The 12 T cell receptor beta chains below all came from one sample that was sequenced in a study of blood T cell repertoires in COVID-19. The assay was immunoSEQ multiplex PCR, and TCRdb's table has in-frame clones only and misses some. The sample holds some 150,000 clones; approximately 86% are singletons and the top ten take around 3.5%. The specimen was peripheral blood. The source is a man between 65 and 80 years old with acute or convalescent COVID-19.

This chain connects TRBV5-1 to TRBJ1-4; D not resolved. Germline V gene data show CDR1 as SGHRS and CDR2 as YFSETQ. The CDR3 consists of 15 residues. V was pared by 3 bases and J by 0 bases, with 9 bases between. The CDR3 bases are TGCGCCAGCAGCTACACAGCTGCAACTAATGAAAAACTGTTTTTT. Its translation is CASSYTAATNEKLFF.

The CDR3 loop is CAISTGTLTEAFF. As DNA, the CDR3 is TGTGCCATCAGTACCGGGACACTCACTGAAGCTTTCTTT. The chain links TRBV10-3 to TRBJ1-1, with a weak D call TRBD1 (6 bases). With 5 bases removed from V and 4 bases from J, the gap between germline ends came to 11 bases. The length of the CDR3 is 13 residues. Germline assignment: CDR1 ENHRY and CDR2 SYGVKD.

This chain links TRBV6-6 with TRBJ1-2, with TRBD1 matching 7 bases. The CDR3 is made up of 13 amino acids. Germline values: CDR1 MNHNY, CDR2 SVGAGI (reference sequence). J lost 6 bases, V lost 5 bases, and 6 bases had no gene match. CDR3 DNA sequence: TGTGCCAGCAGTGGAGACAGGGTCCATGGCTACACCTTC. It yields the protein CASSGDRVHGYTF.

This clone showed up just a few times. V and J are TRBV10-1 and TRBJ2-2; TRBD2 matches 7 bases. The germline CDR1 and CDR2 sequences are WNHNN and SYGVQD (reference sequence). This CDR3 contains 15 residues. Germline trimming cut 4 bases from V and 6 bases from J; bases unmatched to any gene: 8. The CDR3 coding sequence is TGCGCCAGCAGTGGGAGGGAGGGCCGTGCCGGGGAGCTGTTTTTT. This translates into CASSGREGRAGELFF.

The rearrangement joins TRBV19 to TRBJ2-1; 10 nucleotides agree with TRBD2. V lost 8 bases to trimming and J lost 8 bases; unmatched junction nucleotides: 12. The germline CDR1 and CDR2 sequences are LNHDA and SQIVND (reference sequence). CDR3 length equals 15 residues. Here the CDR3 reads CASDYSGRRSDEQFF. CDR3 coding DNA: TGTGCCAGTGACTATAGCGGGAGGAGAAGCGATGAGCAGTTCTTC. Full variable domain (outside the CDR3, taken from reference TRBV19 and TRBJ2-1): DGGITQSPKYLFRKEGQNVTLSCEQNLNHDAMYWYRQDPGQGLRLIYYSQIVNDFQKGDIAEGYSVSREKKESFPLTVTSAQKNPTAFYLCASDYSGRRSDEQFFGPGTRLTVL.

The J gene is TRBJ1-2, the V gene TRBV7-9, with 11 bases fitting TRBD1. J gave up 8 bases and V 10 bases, and 12 bases lay outside the gene matches. The V gene's germline CDR1 is SEHNR and CDR2 FQNEAQ (reference sequence). The CDR3 has 14 amino acids. CDR3 residues: CATALGQGDRGYTF. The CDR3 DNA follows: TGTGCCACGGCCTTGGGACAGGGGGATCGAGGCTACACCTTC.

This clone was seen repeatedly, ten times or more. The chain carries TRBV5-1 and TRBJ2-7, with 11 nucleotides matching TRBD2. There are 17 residues in the CDR3. CDR1 and CDR2 (germline): SGHRS, YFSETQ. J gave up 0 bases and V 7 bases, and 12 bases lay outside the gene matches. The CDR3 loop is CASGPGGLAGYSYEQYF. The DNA of the CDR3 is TGCGCCAGCGGACCGGGAGGACTAGCGGGCTACTCCTACGAGCAGTACTTC. The whole variable domain, remainder taken from reference TRBV5-1 and TRBJ2-7, is KAGVTQTPRYLIKTRGQQVTLSCSPISGHRSVSWYQQTPGQGLQFLFEYFSETQRNKGNFPGRFSGRQFSNSRSEMNVSTLELGDSALYLCASGPGGLAGYSYEQYFGPGTRLTVT.

The genes are TRBV4-2 and TRBJ2-3, with D maybe TRBD2 (7 bases). Germline-derived CDR1 and CDR2 are LGHNA and YNFKEQ. The CDR3 consists of 16 residues. V lost 0 bases, J lost 6 bases, and 16 bases lay in between. CDR3 protein: CASSQEKRKGGDTQYF. In DNA, the CDR3 is TGTGCCAGCAGCCAAGAAAAACGGAAGGGGGGGGATACGCAGTATTTT.

The chain carries TRBV10-2 and TRBJ1-4, with 7 bases that match TRBD1. Germline trimming cut 6 bases from V and 4 bases from J; bases unmatched to any gene: 5. Germline V gives CDR1 WSHSY, CDR2 SAAADI. This CDR3 is 14 amino acids long. As DNA, the CDR3 is TGCGCCAGCAGGGAACAGGGGATTAATGAAAAACTGTTTTTT. As protein: CASREQGINEKLFF.

This chain joins TRBV29-1 and TRBJ2-1; D may be TRBD1 (6 bases). The germline gives CDR1 SQVTM, CDR2 ANQGSEA. The CDR3 runs to 12 residues. The V end was cut by 7 bases, the J end by 9 bases, with 16 bases between. CDR3 sequence reads: CSAGAGAGEQFF. CDR3 coding DNA: TGCAGCGCCGGAGCAGGGGCGGGTGAGCAGTTCTTC.

This chain links TRBV9 with TRBJ2-5; the D gene is possibly TRBD1 (6 bases). Germline V CDR1 and CDR2: SGDLS, YYNGEE. The CDR3 is made up of 17 amino acids. V lost 0 bases and J 5 bases, leaving 20 bases between the germline ends. CDR3 loop: CASSVDGPQGTKETQYF. CDR3 nucleotide sequence: TGTGCCAGCAGCGTAGATGGTCCACAGGGAACGAAGGAGACCCAGTACTTC.

The chain joins TRBV21-1 to TRBJ2-5; TRBD1 is taken as the D call from the table, unchecked against the DNA. TRBV21-1 is a pseudogene locus. The CDR3 is made up of 14 amino acids. This CDR3 is CASRPGTGVETQYF. As DNA, the CDR3 is TGTGCCAGCAGACCCGGGACAGGGGTAGAGACCCAGTACTTC.